This is a list of T cell receptor beta chains from one sample in a study of blood T cell repertoires in COVID-19. Libraries were prepared by immunoSEQ multiplex PCR; TCRdb keeps only in-frame clonotypes and omits some of them. Here the sample spans fewer than 300,000 clones, over 70% being singletons. Sequencing was done on a sample of peripheral blood. The receptors here all came from a woman of 80 years or more with acute or convalescent COVID-19. Both conserved end residues are part of each CDR3. The order of the fields is V gene, J gene, D gene, clone size, CDR3 protein, CDR3 DNA. A D gene is named only where the DNA matches it firmly. Clone size is stated in some rows and not others, as once, few, many or a class when expanded.

>TRBV18|TRBJ1-3|TRBD1|NA
CASSPDRVRNTIYF
TGTGCCAGCTCCCCGGACAGGGTGAGAAACACCATATATTTT
>TRBV4-1|TRBJ1-1|NA|NA
CASSQGVGLNTEAFF
TGCGCCAGCAGCCAAGGGGTGGGACTTAACACTGAAGCTTTCTTT
>TRBV5-4|TRBJ1-6|NA|NA
CASSPVAGGTASNSPLHF
TGTGCCAGCAGCCCGGTTGCGGGCGGGACTGCATCTAATTCACCCCTCCACTTT
>TRBV5-3|TRBJ1-1|NA|NA
CARSFNRQKNTEAFF
TGTGCCAGAAGCTTCAACCGACAGAAGAACACTGAAGCTTTCTTT
>TRBV29-1|TRBJ1-1|NA|NA
CSVDYRLNTEAFF
TGCAGCGTTGATTACAGATTGAACACTGAAGCTTTCTTT
>TRBV5-1|TRBJ2-7|NA|NA
CASSLGTVAGTSSYEQYF
TGCGCCAGCAGCTTGGGGACGGTTGCGGGGACCAGCTCCTACGAGCAGTACTTC
>TRBV5-1|TRBJ1-1|TRBD1|NA
CASSEQGRNTEAFF
TGCGCCAGCAGCGAACAGGGGAGGAACACTGAAGCTTTCTTT
>TRBV28|TRBJ2-7|TRBD1|NA
CASSLGDRHYEQYF
TGTGCCAGCAGTTTAGGGGACAGACACTACGAGCAGTACTTC
>TRBV5-1|TRBJ1-1|TRBD1|NA
CASSPGQEGVNTEAFF
TGCGCCAGCAGCCCTGGACAGGAAGGAGTGAACACTGAAGCTTTCTTT
>TRBV18|TRBJ2-5|NA|once
CASSPNFQETQYF
TGTGCCAGCTCGCCTAATTTCCAAGAGACCCAGTACTTC
>TRBV27|TRBJ1-1|TRBD1|NA
CASSELDRPVSEAFF
TGTGCCAGCAGCGAGCTGGACAGGCCGGTATCTGAAGCTTTCTTT
>TRBV6-5|TRBJ1-5|NA|few
CASRRDTGINQPQHF
TGTGCCAGCAGGAGGGACACAGGGATCAATCAGCCCCAGCATTTT
>TRBV6-2/TRBV6-3|TRBJ2-7|TRBD1|NA
CASSPTGGSSYEQYF
TGTGCCAGCAGCCCTACAGGGGGGAGCTCCTACGAGCAGTACTTC
>TRBV2|TRBJ1-5|NA|once
CASKREGTDNQPQHF
TGTGCCAGCAAAAGGGAGGGGACGGACAATCAGCCCCAGCATTTT
>TRBV18|TRBJ1-1|TRBD1|NA
CASSPPGQATEAFF
TGTGCCAGCTCACCGCCCGGACAGGCGACTGAAGCTTTCTTT
>TRBV5-1|TRBJ2-3|TRBD2|few
CASSLVPSGSGTDTQYF
TGCGCCAGCAGCTTGGTCCCTAGCGGGAGCGGCACAGATACGCAGTATTTT
>TRBV29-1|TRBJ2-7|NA|few
CISPGSSYEQYF
TGCATCTCCCCTGGCTCCTCCTACGAGCAGTACTTC
>TRBV7-9|TRBJ2-1|TRBD2|NA
CASSLVLAGGQQQFF
TGTGCCAGCAGCTTAGTCCTAGCGGGGGGCCAACAGCAGTTCTTC
>TRBV13|TRBJ2-7|NA|NA
CANSSLPRRQYRNVGEQYF
TGTGCCAACAGCTCCCTCCCCCGTCGACAGTACCGAAATGTGGGCGAGCAGTACTTC
>TRBV29-1|TRBJ1-2|TRBD1|NA
CSVEDRDRVSGYTF
TGCAGCGTTGAAGATCGAGACAGGGTTTCCGGCTACACCTTC
>TRBV5-1|TRBJ2-5|TRBD2|few
CASSLGLAGLQETQYF
TGCGCCAGCAGCTTGGGGTTAGCGGGCCTCCAAGAGACCCAGTACTTC
>TRBV10-3|TRBJ2-2|NA|NA
CATRQTLLKNTGELFF
TGTGCCACCCGACAGACTCTCCTTAAGAACACCGGGGAGCTGTTTTTT
>TRBV5-1|TRBJ2-1|TRBD1|NA
CASSRDRGIYNEQFF
TGCGCCAGCAGCAGGGACAGGGGGATTTACAATGAGCAGTTCTTC
>TRBV3-1/TRBV3-2|TRBJ1-1|NA|NA
CASSPAAGTEAFF
TGTGCCAGCAGCCCCGCGGCCGGCACTGAAGCTTTCTTT
>TRBV6-6|TRBJ1-1|TRBD1|NA
CASSRDRVPSGTEAFF
TGTGCCAGCAGCCGCGACAGGGTCCCCTCGGGCACTGAAGCTTTCTTT
>TRBV27|TRBJ2-5|NA|NA
CASSLNGQETQYF
TGTGCCAGCAGTTTGAACGGCCAAGAGACCCAGTACTTC
>TRBV12-3/TRBV12-4|TRBJ2-7|NA|NA
CASSLLASYEQYF
TGTGCCAGCAGTTTATTGGCTTCCTACGAGCAGTACTTC
>TRBV27|TRBJ2-7|NA|few
CASSQRRGGPYEQYF
TGTGCCAGCAGTCAAAGGAGGGGGGGACCCTACGAGCAGTACTTC
>TRBV28|TRBJ1-2|NA|NA
CASSFAQGYGYTF
TGTGCCAGCAGTTTCGCCCAGGGCTATGGCTACACCTTC
>TRBV30|TRBJ1-5|NA|few
CAWSKDRMNQPQHF
TGTGCCTGGAGTAAAGACAGAATGAATCAGCCCCAGCATTTT
>TRBV5-1|TRBJ1-6|TRBD1|few
CASSYRGGDNSPLHF
TGCGCCAGCAGCTACAGGGGAGGAGATAATTCACCCCTCCACTTT
>TRBV9|TRBJ2-7|NA|NA
CASSSQTGFYEQYF
TGTGCCAGCAGCTCCCAGACAGGCTTCTACGAGCAGTACTTC
>TRBV10-3|TRBJ1-3|NA|NA
CAISERRGRTSGNTIYF
TGTGCCATCAGTGAGCGGCGGGGCAGAACCTCTGGAAACACCATATATTTT
>TRBV2|TRBJ1-4|TRBD1|NA
CASRPQGAANEKLFF
TGTGCCAGCAGACCACAGGGGGCAGCTAATGAAAAACTGTTTTTT
>TRBV7-9|TRBJ1-1|NA|few
CASSLWDVAGSRGAFF
TGTGCCAGCAGCTTATGGGATGTTGCGGGGTCTCGGGGAGCTTTCTTT
>TRBV21-1|TRBJ1-1|NA|NA
CASSKNRFSTAFTEAFF
TGTGCCAGCAGCAAAAATCGGTTCTCGACAGCATTCACTGAAGCTTTCTTT
>TRBV19|TRBJ2-1|NA|NA
CASRFGGLSYNEQFF
TGTGCCAGTAGATTCGGGGGGCTATCCTACAATGAGCAGTTCTTC
>TRBV3-1/TRBV3-2|TRBJ2-1|TRBD2|NA
CASSPRTSSKGNEQFF
TGTGCCAGCAGCCCTCGGACTAGCTCGAAAGGTAATGAGCAGTTCTTC
>TRBV6-5|TRBJ2-2|TRBD1|many
CASRQTGGIGELFF
TGTGCCAGCAGACAAACAGGGGGTATCGGGGAGCTGTTTTTT
>TRBV9|TRBJ1-1|NA|once
CASSVGGGSSAFF
TGTGCCAGCAGCGTAGGCGGGGGCTCGTCGGCTTTCTTT
>TRBV5-1|TRBJ2-2|TRBD1|NA
CASRATGTGGTGELFF
TGCGCCAGCAGGGCCACCGGGACAGGGGGTACCGGGGAGCTGTTTTTT
>TRBV4-1|TRBJ2-5|NA|NA
CASSQTPGLAQETQYF
TGCGCCAGCAGCCAAACCCCGGGTTTAGCCCAAGAGACCCAGTACTTC
>TRBV14|TRBJ2-1|TRBD2|NA
CASSQESGFGLWTRSSSYNEQFF
TGTGCCAGCAGCCAAGAGTCCGGCTTTGGGTTATGGACTAGAAGTAGCTCCTACAATGAGCAGTTCTTC
>TRBV10-1|TRBJ1-6|NA|NA
CASAIRDGSPLHF
TGCGCCAGCGCAATTCGGGATGGTTCACCCCTCCACTTT
>TRBV4-2|TRBJ2-1|TRBD2|once
CASSQGRGGLAGGSSYNEQFF
TGTGCCAGCAGCCAAGGTCGAGGGGGACTAGCGGGAGGGTCCTCCTACAATGAGCAGTTCTTC